These 32 T cell receptor beta chains came from one sample sequenced in a study of Ad26.COV2.S vaccination and SARS-CoV-2 variants. Treatment specified: 19 received Ad26.COV2.S at low or high dose, single or two shots; 5 received placebo; per-sample allocation not given. Specimen acquisition occurred on day 63 following the initial vaccine or placebo injection. Produced via immunoSEQ multiplex PCR; TCRdb's table is partial and in-frame only. The table lists approximately 480,000 clones, roughly nine tenths of them singletons, with 13% in the top ten. The sample in question was peripheral blood, obtained in a trial of Ad26.COV2.S vaccine versus placebo. These receptors came from a person aged 18-60 years who received the Ad26.COV2.S COVID-19 vaccine or a placebo.

The chain combines TRBV2 with TRBJ2-2, with D tentatively TRBD1 (5 bases). V lost 5 bases, J lost 3 bases, and 13 bases lay in between. This CDR3 comprises 15 residues. Germline V lookup: CDR1 SNHLY, CDR2 FYNNEI. As DNA, the CDR3 is TGTGCCAGCAGTTTAGACAGCCCCGACACCGGGGAGCTGTTTTTT. Protein: CASSLDSPDTGELFF.

The rearrangement uses TRBV6-5 and TRBJ1-2; tentative D call: TRBD1 (6 bases). The CDR3 contains 12 residues. In germline, CDR1 is MNHEY, CDR2 SVGAGI. V dropped 6 bases and J dropped 8 bases, with 13 bases sitting between them. CDR3 amino acids: CASRAGAHGYTF. As DNA, the CDR3 is TGTGCCAGCAGGGCGGGGGCGCACGGCTACACCTTC.

The V call is TRBV5-1, the J call TRBJ1-1; 7 nucleotides match TRBD1. V shed 0 bases, J shed 0 bases, and the junction held 8 bases outside the gene matches. The CDR3 is 17 residues long. Germline V gives CDR1 SGHRS, CDR2 YFSETQ. The CDR3 sequence is CASSLGLGQNMNTEAFF. The DNA of the CDR3 is TGCGCCAGCAGCTTGGGATTGGGACAGAACATGAACACTGAAGCTTTCTTT.

The chain links TRBV7-8 to TRBJ2-3, with 7 positions matching TRBD2. The V gene's germline CDR1 is SGHVS and CDR2 FQNEAQ. V lost 5 bases and J lost 0; bases outside the gene matches: 11. The CDR3 spans 17 residues. The CDR3, as DNA: TGTGCCAGCAGCGCGAGTTACCGGGGGGAAAGCACAGATACGCAGTATTTT. Its protein product is CASSASYRGESTDTQYF.

This clone was detected only once. This chain connects TRBV30 to TRBJ1-3, with 9 positions matching TRBD1. Germline values: CDR1 GTSNPN, CDR2 SVGIG (reference sequence). The CDR3 loop spans 14 amino acids. CDR3 loop: CVGNRGHSGNTIYF. The CDR3 nucleotides are TGTGTCGGCAACAGGGGGCATAGTGGAAACACCATATATTTT. Based on the CDR3 plus reference TRBV30 and TRBJ1-3, the full variable domain is SQTIHQWPATLVQPVGSPLSLECTVEGTSNPNLYWYRQAAGRGLQLLFYSVGIGQISSEVPQNLSASRPQDRQFILSSKKLLLSDSGFYLCVGNRGHSGNTIYFGEGSWLTVV.

Here the CDR3 DNA reads TGTGCCAGCAGCTTAATCCCCGGGAGTCTGGATACGCAGTATTTT. Translating gives CASSLIPGSLDTQYF. The J gene is TRBJ2-3, the V gene TRBV7-3; tentative D call: TRBD2 (6 bases). Germline-derived CDR1 and CDR2 are SGHTA and FQGTGA. The germline V and J ends were trimmed by 1 base and 6 bases, with 14 bases remaining between them. The CDR3 sequence is 15 residues long.

This chain links TRBV11-3 with TRBJ2-1; 7 nucleotides line up with TRBD2. This CDR3 has 17 amino acids. With 8 bases clipped from V and 2 bases from J, the junction kept 15 bases outside the gene matches. CDR1 and CDR2 (germline): SGHNT, YENEEA. The CDR3 sequence: CASSDSGSGAPYNEQFF. The CDR3 nucleotides are TGTGCCAGCTCCGACTCAGGGAGCGGGGCCCCCTACAATGAGCAGTTCTTC.

This clone was detected a few times. V and J are TRBV9 and TRBJ2-6; possibly TRBD1 or TRBD2 for D (5 bases each). The CDR3 is 16 amino acids. Trimming took 2 bases from V and 4 from J, leaving 13 bases between them. Germline V lookup: CDR1 SGDLS, CDR2 YYNGEE. The CDR3 loop is CASSVRGREGANVLTF. The DNA for the CDR3 is TGTGCCAGCAGCGTCCGGGGACGGGAAGGGGCCAACGTCCTGACTTTC.

The chain uses TRBV7-2 and TRBJ2-5; TRBD2 agrees at 8 bases. The V and J ends lost 5 bases and 5 bases, in that order; junction bases with no gene match: 10. Germline V gene data show CDR1 as SGHTA and CDR2 as FQGNSA. The CDR3 runs 15 residues. The CDR3 DNA sequence: TGTGCCAGCAGCCTGGCCGGGAGGGCCGAGGAGACCCAGTACTTC. Its translation: CASSLAGRAEETQYF.

The chain is built from TRBV7-2 and TRBJ2-7, with TRBD1 identical over 9 bases. V dropped 1 base and J dropped 4; count of bases not matched to a gene: 8. Germline V CDR1 and CDR2: SGHTA, FQGNSA. CDR3 length equals 16 residues. The CDR3 bases are TGTGCCAGCAGCTTAGGGGGGGGACAGGGTGGTTACGAGCAGTACTTC. It yields the protein CASSLGGGQGGYEQYF.

This clone was seen only a few times. V is TRBV4-2 and J is TRBJ1-5; a possible D gene is TRBD1 (6 bases). From germline, CDR1 is LGHNA and CDR2 YNFKEQ. V lost 1 base and J 5 bases, leaving 12 bases between the germline ends. The CDR3 has 15 residues. Here the CDR3 DNA reads TGTGCCAGCAGCCAAGGCGGAGGGGGGCATCAGCCCCAGCATTTT. This encodes CASSQGGGGHQPQHF.

The rearrangement joins TRBV5-6 to TRBJ2-1; TRBD1 aligns across 9 bases. The CDR3 covers 16 residues. Trimming cost V 0 bases and J 4 bases; bases outside gene matches: 5. CDR1 SGHDT and CDR2 YYEEEE come from the germline V gene. CDR3 residues: CASSLGGTGIYNEQFF. The CDR3 DNA sequence: TGTGCCAGCAGCTTGGGCGGGACAGGGATATACAATGAGCAGTTCTTC.

This rearrangement joins TRBV25-1 to TRBJ1-1; D gene unclear. Germline V lookup: CDR1 MGHDK, CDR2 SYGVNS. The V and J ends lost 6 bases and 7 bases respectively, with 15 bases between them. The CDR3 loop spans 13 amino acids. The DNA for the CDR3 is TGTGCCAGCAGCCCAGTTGGTAGGAGTGAAGCTTTCTTT. Translation: CASSPVGRSEAFF.

V usage is TRBV5-1 and J usage is TRBJ1-1; D is undetermined. CDR1 is SGHRS and CDR2 is YFSETQ in the germline V gene. The CDR3 has 14 amino acids. The V and J ends lost 0 bases and 2 bases respectively, with 8 bases between them. CDR3 region: CASSLGQQNTEAFF. The CDR3 region has the DNA TGCGCCAGCAGCTTGGGGCAGCAAAACACTGAAGCTTTCTTT.

Only one count was recorded for this clone. The chain links TRBV5-1 to TRBJ2-3, with 8 positions matching TRBD2. Losses at the gene ends were 4 bases for V and 1 base for J; bases not matched to a gene: 8. This CDR3 is 16 amino acids long. Looked up from germline, CDR1 is SGHRS and CDR2 is YFSETQ. CDR3 coding DNA: TGCGCCAGCAGCCCACCGGGACTAGTGGGCACAGATACGCAGTATTTT. It specifies CASSPPGLVGTDTQYF. The complete variable domain, with remaining parts taken from reference TRBV5-1 and TRBJ2-3, reads KAGVTQTPRYLIKTRGQQVTLSCSPISGHRSVSWYQQTPGQGLQFLFEYFSETQRNKGNFPGRFSGRQFSNSRSEMNVSTLELGDSALYLCASSPPGLVGTDTQYFGPGTRLTVL.

In this sample, this clone turned up once. The V and J genes are TRBV9 and TRBJ2-3, with D unclear. The CDR3 has 17 amino acids. Per germline, CDR1 SGDLS and CDR2 YYNGEE. Trimming pared 3 bases from V and 1 base from J, leaving 18 bases between. Here the CDR3 DNA reads TGTGCCAGCAGCGACACCCGTAGTATAACAGGCACAGATACGCAGTATTTT. Protein: CASSDTRSITGTDTQYF. Full variable domain (outside the CDR3, taken from reference TRBV9 and TRBJ2-3): DSGVTQTPKHLITATGQRVTLRCSPRSGDLSVYWYQQSLDQGLQFLIQYYNGEERAKGNILERFSAQQFPDLHSELNLSSLELGDSALYFCASSDTRSITGTDTQYFGPGTRLTVL.

CDR3 coding DNA: TGTGCCAGCAGTAAGGACGGCACAGATACGCAGTATTTT. Amino acid sequence: CASSKDGTDTQYF. V and J are TRBV11-3 and TRBJ2-3, with D unresolved. There are 13 residues in the CDR3. The V gene lost 6 bases and the J gene lost 1 base, with 8 bases spanning the gap. Germline CDR1 is SGHNT and CDR2 is YENEEA. Drawing the rest from reference TRBV11-3 and TRBJ2-3, the complete variable domain is EAGVVQSPRYKIIEKKQPVAFWCNPISGHNTLYWYLQNLGQGPELLIRYENEEAVDDSQLPKDRFSAERLKGVDSTLKIQPAELGDSAVYLCASSKDGTDTQYFGPGTRLTVL.

The V call is TRBV6-5, the J call TRBJ2-4; 7 positions match TRBD1. The CDR3 runs 15 residues. Germline CDR1 is MNHEY and CDR2 is SVGAGI. Trimming took 6 bases from V and 6 from J; bases not matched to a gene: 11. The CDR3: CASRTTWDSGNIQYF. The CDR3 DNA follows: TGTGCCAGCAGGACAACTTGGGACAGTGGAAACATTCAGTACTTC.

The chain employs TRBV5-1 and TRBJ2-2; D possibly corresponds to TRBD2 (6 bases). CDR1 SGHRS and CDR2 YFSETQ come from the germline V gene. The CDR3 has 18 amino acids. V lost 4 bases and J lost 0, with 19 bases in between. The CDR3, as DNA: TGCGCCAGCAGCCGGACGACTAGGGTTGCCTCGAACACCGGGGAGCTGTTTTTT. The encoded protein is CASSRTTRVASNTGELFF.

The chain combines TRBV28 with TRBJ2-2; D not resolved. Germline lookup yields CDR1 MDHEN and CDR2 SYDVKM. The CDR3 extends over 12 amino acids. V was cut by 5 bases and J by 6 bases, with 7 bases left in between. CDR3 nucleotides: TGTGCCAGCAGTAGGCTCGCCGGGGAGCTGTTTTTT. The encoded protein is CASSRLAGELFF.

This rearrangement joins TRBV2 to TRBJ1-2, with D unresolved. V lost 5 bases to trimming and J lost 3 bases, with 10 bases between them. The CDR3 is 13 residues long. The germline gives CDR1 SNHLY, CDR2 FYNNEI. The CDR3 DNA is TGTGCCAGCAGTCCCGATGTGGACTATGGCTACACCTTC. Translating gives CASSPDVDYGYTF. Using reference TRBV2 and TRBJ1-2 for the parts outside the CDR3, the full variable domain is EPEVTQTPSHQVTQMGQEVILRCVPISNHLYFYWYRQILGQKVEFLVSFYNNEISEKSEIFDDQFSVERPDGSNFTLKIRSTKLEDSAMYFCASSPDVDYGYTFGSGTRLTVV.

The genes are TRBV29-1 and TRBJ1-1; D uncertain. Per the germline V gene, CDR1 is SQVTM and CDR2 is ANQGSEA. The CDR3 consists of 12 residues. V dropped 6 bases and J dropped 2 bases, with 10 bases sitting between them. CDR3 protein: CSVMVGNTEAFF. The CDR3 DNA follows: TGCAGCGTCATGGTGGGTAACACTGAAGCTTTCTTT.

J is TRBJ1-5 and V is TRBV5-6, with a tentative D call TRBD1 (5 bases). Germline V gives CDR1 SGHDT, CDR2 YYEEEE. V was clipped by 4 bases and J by 5 bases, with 16 bases between them. This CDR3 spans 15 amino acids. CDR3 bases: TGTGCCAGCAGCCGGGGCAGTCGCTCCTATCAGCCCCAGCATTTT. Its translation: CASSRGSRSYQPQHF.

The chain joins TRBV5-1 to TRBJ2-1, with TRBD2 matching over 9 bases. Per the germline V gene, CDR1 is SGHRS and CDR2 is YFSETQ. The CDR3 covers 17 residues. With V trimmed by 4 bases and J by 5 bases, 13 bases remained unmatched. This CDR3 is CASSENIAGAGHNEQFF. The CDR3 nucleotides are TGCGCCAGCAGCGAAAATATAGCGGGAGCCGGCCACAATGAGCAGTTCTTC.

The chain couples TRBV28 to TRBJ2-1; TRBD2 matches 7 bases. The V and J ends lost 8 bases and 3 bases, in that order; junction bases with no gene match: 7. The CDR3 runs 14 residues. Per germline, CDR1 MDHEN and CDR2 SYDVKM. As DNA, the CDR3 is TGTGCCAGCTTCTCAGCGGGGCTCTACAATGAGCAGTTCTTC. This sequence encodes CASFSAGLYNEQFF.

In DNA, the CDR3 is TGTGCCAGCAGTCATCTGTCGGATACGCAGTATTTT. This encodes CASSHLSDTQYF. The chain employs TRBV28 and TRBJ2-3; D gene uncertain. The germline gives CDR1 MDHEN, CDR2 SYDVKM. V was cut by 5 bases and J by 6 bases, with 9 bases left in between. The CDR3 runs to 12 residues.

CDR3 sequence: CASSSKGLAGATGELFF. The CDR3 DNA reads as TGCGCCAGCAGCTCCAAAGGACTAGCGGGAGCCACCGGGGAGCTGTTTTTT. The chain joins TRBV5-1 to TRBJ2-2, with 13 bases fitting TRBD2. V was clipped by 3 bases and J by 4 bases; unmatched bases: 6. CDR3 length equals 17 residues. The germline V gene encodes CDR1 SGHRS and CDR2 YFSETQ.

In this sample, this clone turned up many times. The V gene is TRBV7-9, the J gene TRBJ2-2; D call uncertain. The germline V gene has CDR1 SEHNR and CDR2 FQNEAQ (reference sequence). This CDR3 comprises 13 residues. The V end was cut by 5 bases, the J end by 6 bases, with 10 bases between. The CDR3 nucleotides are TGTGCCAGCAGCCAAAGGGCAGCCGGGGAGCTGTTTTTT. It codes for CASSQRAAGELFF.

V usage is TRBV7-9 and J usage is TRBJ2-3; possibly TRBD1 or TRBD2 for D (5 bases each). Per germline, CDR1 SEHNR and CDR2 FQNEAQ (reference sequence). There are 17 residues in the CDR3. V dropped 6 bases and J dropped 4 bases, with 23 bases sitting between them. CDR3 residues: CASRAGAAAWGPDTQYF. The CDR3 coding sequence is TGTGCCAGCAGGGCGGGCGCGGCAGCTTGGGGCCCAGATACGCAGTATTTT.

The chain uses TRBV5-4 and TRBJ2-1, with 8 bases matching TRBD2. The CDR3 covers 16 residues. V was pared by 4 bases and J by 0 bases, with 6 bases of the junction left unmatched. Germline lookup yields CDR1 SGHNT and CDR2 YYREEE (reference sequence). DNA for the CDR3: TGTGCCAGCAGCCTGCCCGGGACTAGCTCCTACAATGAGCAGTTCTTC. Amino acids: CASSLPGTSSYNEQFF.

The rearrangement joins TRBV5-1 to TRBJ1-5; the D gene is possibly TRBD1 (5 bases). CDR1 is SGHRS, CDR2 YFSETQ, per germline. Deletions cut 7 bases from V and 2 bases from J, with 25 bases between. The CDR3 consists of 18 residues. The CDR3 DNA is TGCGCCAGCTCACTGACAGACATGAGTATTGTTGGCAATCAGCCCCAGCATTTT. This codes for CASSLTDMSIVGNQPQHF.

The chain links TRBV30 to TRBJ1-2; 8 nucleotides line up with TRBD1. Germline V gene data show CDR1 as GTSNPN and CDR2 as SVGIG (reference sequence). Trimming cost V 8 bases and J 2 bases; bases outside gene matches: 10. This CDR3 contains 14 residues. CDR3 nucleotide sequence: TGTGCCCAGACACCAGGGGGCAGAAACTATGGCTACACCTTC. This gives the protein CAQTPGGRNYGYTF.